The clone carrying this T cell receptor beta chain was recorded at least ten times. Antigen specificity is unknown. The data were obtained in a study of T cell repertoires in cytomegalovirus infection. Study overall: Public TCR beta signatures were indicative of both CMV infection and a matching HLA type. General study findings and limits: The response measured ex vivo was dominated by TCR beta clonotypes (HLA-C-restricted and CMV-specific).

TCRdb re-analysed the reads in MiXCR, keeping a single row per CDR3 protein. The table has around 770,000 distinct CDR3 sequences, 25% to 30% seen once. Trimming took off 4 bases at V and 1 base at J, with 17 bases between the two ends. CDR3 length: 17 residues. Looked up from germline, CDR1 is SGHTA and CDR2 is FQGNSA. This sequence joins TRBV7-2 and TRBJ2-4; TRBD1 might be the D (6 bases). The clonotype originates from a human donor in good health (CMV status not recorded). Some clones in this sample may be carry-over from other donors' samples. The material sequenced was cultured CD8+ T cells from PBMCs, taken from culture after CMV antigen stimulation. CDR3 sequence reads: CASSYYDRFYAKNIQYF. In DNA form, the CDR3 reads TGTGCCAGCAGCTACTACGACAGGTTTTATGCCAAAAACATTCAGTACTTC.